The clone carrying this TCR beta chain came up once. Its cognate antigen is unknown. This entry belongs to a study of cytotoxic CD8 clonotypes in ibrutinib-treated CLL. Libraries of TCR beta were made from approximately 2.2 micrograms of genomic DNA that came from cryopreserved PBMCs. V shed 7 bases and J shed 3 bases, with 13 bases lying between them. The CDR3 length is 14 residues. CDR1 is SNHLY, CDR2 FYNNEI, per germline. The study, taken as a whole, reports: In sustained-remission versus progressing patients, sampling times differed. Public clonotypes occurred uncommonly; on treatment, they contracted or remained stable.

Deep sequencing aimed at 1 in 200,000 to 1 in 1 million T cells' resolution. The assay was immunoSEQ multiplex PCR, and TCRdb's table has in-frame clones only and misses some. The repertoire has tens of thousands of clones, under 80% of them found once; the top ten carry roughly 21%. This TCR came from a human donor with chronic lymphocytic leukemia. The specimen comprised PBMCs, sampled after 24 months of ibrutinib treatment. The chain couples TRBV2 to TRBJ1-3; D uncertain. This CDR3 is CASKGGYSGNTIYF. CDR3 DNA sequence: TGTGCCAGCAAGGGAGGGTACAGTGGAAACACCATATATTTT.